This is a list of T cell receptor beta chains from one sample in a study of blood T cell repertoires in COVID-19. Produced via immunoSEQ multiplex PCR; TCRdb's table is partial and in-frame only. The repertoire includes a few hundred thousand clones, around nine tenths of them detected once, and approximately 13% sits in the top ten. Input material: peripheral blood. The receptors were sampled from a woman aged 55-70 years with acute or convalescent COVID-19. CDR3s leave out the opening cysteine and the closing phenylalanine or tryptophan. A D gene is named only where the DNA matches it firmly.

TRBV28 TRBD1 ASGLTGVYGYT
TRBV4-3 . ASSHQRDTAREKLF
TRBV6-2/TRBV6-3 . ASSYYRQARREQY
TRBV13 TRBD2 ASSSWASGRGQETQY
TRBV3-1/TRBV3-2 TRBD1 ASSQRSGTGGPYSSYNEQF
TRBV7-2 . ASSPGQAGNSPLH
TRBV4-2 TRBD1 ASSPGTVYEQY
TRBV6-2/TRBV6-3 TRBD2 ASSPGLAGGTDTQY
TRBV5-5 . ASSLVGGQPKIYEQY
TRBV19 TRBD1 ASSPDRGQETQY
TRBV27 . ASSTLSSGANVLT